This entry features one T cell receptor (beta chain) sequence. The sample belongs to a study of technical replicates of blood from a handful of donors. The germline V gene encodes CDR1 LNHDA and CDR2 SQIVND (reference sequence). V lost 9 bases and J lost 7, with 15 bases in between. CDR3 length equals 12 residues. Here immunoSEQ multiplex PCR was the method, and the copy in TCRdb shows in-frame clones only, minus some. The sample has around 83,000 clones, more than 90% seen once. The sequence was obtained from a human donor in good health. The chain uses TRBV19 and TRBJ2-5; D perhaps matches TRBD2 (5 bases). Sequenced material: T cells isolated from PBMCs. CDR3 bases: TGTGCCAGCCTGGACTTCAAGGGGACCCAGTACTTC. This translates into CASLDFKGTQYF.